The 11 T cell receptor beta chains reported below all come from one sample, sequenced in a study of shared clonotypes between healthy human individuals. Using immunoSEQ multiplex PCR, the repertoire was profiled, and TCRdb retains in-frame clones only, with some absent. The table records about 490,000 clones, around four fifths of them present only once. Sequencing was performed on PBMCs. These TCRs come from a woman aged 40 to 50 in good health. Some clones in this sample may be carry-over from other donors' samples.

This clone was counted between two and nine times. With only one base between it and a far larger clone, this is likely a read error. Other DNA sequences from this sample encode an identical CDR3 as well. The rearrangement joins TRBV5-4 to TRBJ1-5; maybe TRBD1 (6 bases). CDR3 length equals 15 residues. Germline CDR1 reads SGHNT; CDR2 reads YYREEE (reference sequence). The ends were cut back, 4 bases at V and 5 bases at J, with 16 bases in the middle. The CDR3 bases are TGTGCCAGCAGCCAAGATGAGGGGGGTCATCAGCCCCAGCATTTT. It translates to CASSQDEGGHQPQHF.

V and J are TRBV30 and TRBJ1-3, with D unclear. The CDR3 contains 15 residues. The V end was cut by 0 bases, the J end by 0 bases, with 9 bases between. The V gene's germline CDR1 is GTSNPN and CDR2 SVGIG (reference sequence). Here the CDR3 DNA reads TGTGCCTGGAGTGTAGCACAGATCTCTGGAAACACCATATATTTT. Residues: CAWSVAQISGNTIYF. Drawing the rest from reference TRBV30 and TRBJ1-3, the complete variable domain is SQTIHQWPATLVQPVGSPLSLECTVEGTSNPNLYWYRQAAGRGLQLLFYSVGIGQISSEVPQNLSASRPQDRQFILSSKKLLLSDSGFYLCAWSVAQISGNTIYFGEGSWLTVV.

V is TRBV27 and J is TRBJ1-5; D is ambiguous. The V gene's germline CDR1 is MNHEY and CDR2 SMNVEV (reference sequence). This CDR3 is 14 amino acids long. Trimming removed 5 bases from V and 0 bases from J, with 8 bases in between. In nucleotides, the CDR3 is TGTGCCAGCAGTCCCTCATATAGCAATCAGCCCCAGCATTTT. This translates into CASSPSYSNQPQHF.

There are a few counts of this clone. CDR3 residues: CASSDLGTGKLNQPQHF. The DNA for the CDR3 is TGTGCCAGCAGTGACCTCGGGACAGGCAAACTCAATCAGCCCCAGCATTTT. V usage is TRBV6-1 and J usage is TRBJ1-5; 8 bases agree with TRBD1. Germline trimming cut 3 bases from V and 3 bases from J; bases unmatched to any gene: 10. Germline CDR1 MNHNS, CDR2 SASEGT. The CDR3 runs 17 residues.

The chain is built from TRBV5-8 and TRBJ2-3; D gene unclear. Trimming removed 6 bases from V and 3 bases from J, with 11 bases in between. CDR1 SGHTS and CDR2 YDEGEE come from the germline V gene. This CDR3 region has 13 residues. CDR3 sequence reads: CASILPGTDTQYF. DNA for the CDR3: TGTGCCAGCATCCTCCCCGGGACAGATACGCAGTATTTT.

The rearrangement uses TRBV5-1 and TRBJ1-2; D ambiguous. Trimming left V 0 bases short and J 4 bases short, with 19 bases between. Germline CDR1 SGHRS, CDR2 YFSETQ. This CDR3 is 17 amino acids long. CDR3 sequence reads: CASSLGDRPHGSYGYTF. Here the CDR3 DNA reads TGCGCCAGCAGCTTGGGAGACCGACCCCACGGGAGCTATGGCTACACCTTC.

The CDR3 nucleotides read TGTGCCAGCAGTTACGATGGGACAGCCTACTACACCTTC. Its protein product is CASSYDGTAYYTF. This chain uses TRBV6-6 with TRBJ1-2; 7 bases map to TRBD1. The germline gives CDR1 MNHNY, CDR2 SVGAGI (reference sequence). The V and J ends lost 2 bases and 10 bases, in that order; junction bases with no gene match: 7. This CDR3 has 13 residues.

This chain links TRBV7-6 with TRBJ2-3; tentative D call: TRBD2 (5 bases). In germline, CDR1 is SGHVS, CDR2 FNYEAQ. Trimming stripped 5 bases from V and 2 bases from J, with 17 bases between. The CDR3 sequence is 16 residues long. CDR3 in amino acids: CASSIGGLAVTDTQYF. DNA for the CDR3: TGTGCCAGCAGCATCGGTGGGCTAGCAGTCACAGATACGCAGTATTTT. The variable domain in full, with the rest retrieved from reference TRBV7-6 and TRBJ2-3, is GAGVSQSPRYKVTKRGQDVALRCDPISGHVSLYWYRQALGQGPEFLTYFNYEAQQDKSGLPNDRFSAERPEGSISTLTIQRTEQRDSAMYRCASSIGGLAVTDTQYFGPGTRLTVL.

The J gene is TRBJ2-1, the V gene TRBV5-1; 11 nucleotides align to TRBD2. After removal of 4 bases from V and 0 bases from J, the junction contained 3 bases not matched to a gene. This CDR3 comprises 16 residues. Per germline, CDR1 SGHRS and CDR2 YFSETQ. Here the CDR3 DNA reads TGCGCCAGCAGCACCCTAGCGGGGGGCTCCTACAATGAGCAGTTCTTC. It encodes CASSTLAGGSYNEQFF.

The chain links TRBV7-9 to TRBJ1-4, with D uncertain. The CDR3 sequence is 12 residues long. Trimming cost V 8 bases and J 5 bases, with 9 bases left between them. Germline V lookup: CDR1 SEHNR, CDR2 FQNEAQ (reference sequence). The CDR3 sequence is CASSGRNEKLFF. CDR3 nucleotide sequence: TGTGCCAGCTCTGGACGGAATGAAAAACTGTTTTTT.

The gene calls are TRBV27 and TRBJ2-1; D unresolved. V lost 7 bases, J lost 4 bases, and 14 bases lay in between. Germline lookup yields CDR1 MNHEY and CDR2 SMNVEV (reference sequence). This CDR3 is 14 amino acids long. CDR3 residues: CASKQTDQYNEQFF. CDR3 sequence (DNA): TGTGCCAGCAAACAGACGGACCAGTACAATGAGCAGTTCTTC.